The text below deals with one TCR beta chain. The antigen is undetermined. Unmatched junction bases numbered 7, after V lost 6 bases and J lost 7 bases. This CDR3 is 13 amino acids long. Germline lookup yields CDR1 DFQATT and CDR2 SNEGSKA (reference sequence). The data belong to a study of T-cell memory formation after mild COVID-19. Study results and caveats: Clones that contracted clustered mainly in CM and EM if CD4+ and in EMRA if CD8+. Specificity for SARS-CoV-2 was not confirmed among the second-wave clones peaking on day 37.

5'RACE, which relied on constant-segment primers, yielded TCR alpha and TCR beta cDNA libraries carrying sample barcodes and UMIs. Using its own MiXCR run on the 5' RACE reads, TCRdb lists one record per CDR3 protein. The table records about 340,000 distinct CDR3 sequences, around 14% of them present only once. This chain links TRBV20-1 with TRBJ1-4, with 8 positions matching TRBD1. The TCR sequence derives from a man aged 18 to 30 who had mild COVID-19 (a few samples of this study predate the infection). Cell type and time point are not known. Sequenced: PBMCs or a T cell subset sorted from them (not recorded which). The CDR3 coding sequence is TGCAGTGCACAGACAGGGGAAGGTGAAAAACTGTTTTTT. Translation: CSAQTGEGEKLFF.